A selection of T cell receptor beta chains follows, all from one sample in a study of identical twins. TCRdb recomputed calls from the 5' RACE reads with MiXCR, one row per CDR3 protein. Of roughly 1,500,000 distinct CDR3 sequences in the sample, less than 35% were seen once. Specimen: cord blood. These TCRs come from a newborn girl in good health. The CDR3 runs from the conserved cysteine through the conserved F or W. Each record gives: clone size, J gene, V gene, D gene, CDR3 protein, CDR3 DNA. A D gene is named only where the DNA matches it firmly. The size field is filled for only some rows; it gives once, few, many or a size class.

size: .; J: TRBJ2-5; V: TRBV11-2; D: TRBD1; CDR3: CASSLYRGLGETQYF; DNA: TGTGCCAGCAGCTTATACAGGGGCCTAGGAGAGACCCAGTACTTC
size: once; J: TRBJ2-5; V: TRBV25-1; D: TRBD1; CDR3: CASSERQGTEETPYF; DNA: TGTGCCAGCAGTGAAAGACAGGGGACTGAAGAGACCCCGTACTTC
size: few; J: TRBJ2-3; V: TRBV5-5; D: TRBD2; CDR3: CASSPGLARRTDTQYF; DNA: TGTGCCAGCAGCCCCGGACTAGCGAGACGCACAGATACGCAGTATTTT
size: few; J: TRBJ1-2; V: TRBV11-2; D: .; CDR3: CASSGVRDGPNYGYTF; DNA: TGTGCCAGCAGCGGGGTCCGGGACGGGCCTAACTATGGCTACACCTTC
size: .; J: TRBJ1-2; V: TRBV5-1; D: TRBD1; CDR3: CASSPTGGGSYTF; DNA: TGCGCCAGCAGTCCGACAGGGGGCGGAAGCTACACCTTC
size: few; J: TRBJ2-7; V: TRBV12-3/TRBV12-4; D: .; CDR3: CASTNGRYEQYF; DNA: TGTGCCAGCACCAACGGACGGTACGAGCAGTACTTC
size: .; J: TRBJ2-5; V: TRBV6-1; D: .; CDR3: CASSADSIETQYF; DNA: TGTGCCAGCAGTGCCGACAGTATAGAGACCCAGTACTTC
size: few; J: TRBJ1-2; V: TRBV10-3; D: .; CDR3: CAISGGSNYGYTF; DNA: TGTGCCATCAGTGGGGGGTCTAACTATGGCTACACCTTC
size: .; J: TRBJ2-2; V: TRBV9; D: .; CDR3: CASSQKLDGELFF; DNA: TGTGCCAGCAGCCAAAAACTAGACGGGGAGCTGTTTTTT
size: .; J: TRBJ1-2; V: TRBV14; D: .; CDR3: CASSQNRFSYGYTF; DNA: TGTGCCAGCAGCCAAAACAGGTTTAGCTATGGCTACACCTTC
size: .; J: TRBJ1-1; V: TRBV27; D: TRBD1; CDR3: CASSFRGASTEAFF; DNA: TGTGCCAGCAGTTTCAGGGGGGCGAGCACTGAAGCTTTCTTT
size: few; J: TRBJ2-2; V: TRBV4-1; D: .; CDR3: CASSQVIVNTGELFF; DNA: TGCGCCAGCAGCCAAGTTATCGTGAACACCGGGGAGCTGTTTTTT
size: .; J: TRBJ2-3; V: TRBV5-8; D: TRBD2; CDR3: CASSFNTGTRTDTQYF; DNA: TGTGCCAGCAGCTTTAACACCGGGACTAGAACAGATACGCAGTATTTT
size: .; J: TRBJ2-1; V: TRBV7-2; D: .; CDR3: CASSSQTRSQFF; DNA: TGTGCCAGCAGCTCCCAGACTAGGTCGCAGTTCTTC
size: few; J: TRBJ2-1; V: TRBV2; D: TRBD2; CDR3: CASRYTSGRYDNEQFF; DNA: TGTGCCAGCAGGTACACTAGCGGGAGGTATGACAATGAGCAGTTCTTC
size: once; J: TRBJ1-4; V: TRBV12-3/TRBV12-4; D: .; CDR3: CASSSVEGMGEKLFF; DNA: TGTGCCAGCAGTTCCGTAGAGGGGATGGGTGAAAAACTGTTTTTT
size: .; J: TRBJ2-5; V: TRBV24-1; D: .; CDR3: CATSDSPGPGRHQETQYF; DNA: TGTGCCACCAGTGATTCACCAGGACCGGGACGACACCAAGAGACCCAGTACTTC
size: .; J: TRBJ1-1; V: TRBV21-1; D: .; CDR3: CASSKRGTGRMNTEAFF; DNA: TGTGCCAGCAGCAAAAGAGGTACGGGGAGGATGAACACTGAAGCTTTCTTT
size: .; J: TRBJ2-3; V: TRBV11-2; D: .; CDR3: CAGSPRRVDTQYF; DNA: TGTGCCGGCAGCCCACGTAGGGTAGATACGCAGTATTTT
size: .; J: TRBJ2-5; V: TRBV20-1; D: .; CDR3: CSARDPQQGRETQYF; DNA: TGCAGTGCTAGAGATCCCCAGCAGGGAAGGGAGACCCAGTACTTC
size: .; J: TRBJ2-6; V: TRBV9; D: TRBD1; CDR3: CASSVEGGWANVLTF; DNA: TGTGCCAGCAGCGTAGAAGGGGGCTGGGCCAACGTCCTGACTTTC
size: once; J: TRBJ2-7; V: TRBV20-1; D: TRBD2; CDR3: CSALVWPGLAGYEQYF; DNA: TGCAGTGCACTCGTATGGCCGGGACTAGCGGGCTACGAGCAGTACTTC
size: few; J: TRBJ1-2; V: TRBV29-1; D: .; CDR3: CSVEGGSRNYGYTF; DNA: TGCAGCGTTGAGGGAGGGTCGCGGAACTATGGCTACACCTTC
size: once; J: TRBJ2-3; V: TRBV5-1; D: TRBD2; CDR3: CASSLTSGWEDTQYF; DNA: TGCGCCAGCAGCTTGACTAGCGGGTGGGAGGATACGCAGTATTTT
size: few; J: TRBJ2-6; V: TRBV4-2; D: .; CDR3: CASSQDRGNSGANVLTF; DNA: TGTGCCAGCAGCCAAGATCGGGGCAACTCTGGGGCCAACGTCCTGACTTTC
size: few; J: TRBJ2-3; V: TRBV29-1; D: .; CDR3: CSGWPSGRGRTDTQYF; DNA: TGCAGCGGATGGCCATCGGGGCGGGGACGCACAGATACGCAGTATTTT
size: .; J: TRBJ2-4; V: TRBV28; D: .; CDR3: CASSLRRTPKNIQYF; DNA: TGTGCCAGCAGTTTAAGACGGACACCAAAAAACATTCAGTACTTC
size: few; J: TRBJ1-4; V: TRBV12-3/TRBV12-4; D: .; CDR3: CASTPGTPNEKLFF; DNA: TGTGCCAGCACTCCCGGGACGCCTAATGAAAAACTGTTTTTT
size: few; J: TRBJ2-6; V: TRBV11-2; D: TRBD1; CDR3: CASSKTGGSGANVLTF; DNA: TGTGCCAGCAGTAAAACAGGGGGCTCTGGGGCCAACGTCCTGACTTTC
size: .; J: TRBJ2-7; V: TRBV6-2/TRBV6-3; D: TRBD2; CDR3: CASSLEGTSGSGGYEQYF; DNA: TGTGCCAGCAGCCTAGAAGGGACTAGCGGGAGTGGAGGATACGAGCAGTACTTC
size: .; J: TRBJ1-1; V: TRBV28; D: .; CDR3: CASSLISHTEAFF; DNA: TGTGCCAGCAGTTTAATCAGCCACACTGAAGCTTTCTTT
size: .; J: TRBJ1-1; V: TRBV20-1; D: .; CDR3: CSAKAGRPNTEAFF; DNA: TGCAGTGCCAAAGCGGGACGGCCGAACACTGAAGCTTTCTTT
size: few; J: TRBJ1-1; V: TRBV4-1; D: .; CDR3: CASSQGWGEGAFF; DNA: TGCGCCAGCAGCCAAGGATGGGGAGAGGGGGCTTTCTTT